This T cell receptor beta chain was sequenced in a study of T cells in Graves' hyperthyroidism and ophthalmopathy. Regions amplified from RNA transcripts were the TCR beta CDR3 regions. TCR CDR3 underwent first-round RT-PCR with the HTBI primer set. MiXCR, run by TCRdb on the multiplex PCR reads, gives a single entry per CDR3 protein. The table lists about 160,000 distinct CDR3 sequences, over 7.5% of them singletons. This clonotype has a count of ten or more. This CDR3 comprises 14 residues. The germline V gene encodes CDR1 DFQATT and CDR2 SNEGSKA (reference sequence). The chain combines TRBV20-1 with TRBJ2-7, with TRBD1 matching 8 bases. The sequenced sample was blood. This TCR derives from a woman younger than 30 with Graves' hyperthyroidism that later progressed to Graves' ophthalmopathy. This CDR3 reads CSATPGQEAYEQYF. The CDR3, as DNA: TGCAGCGCAACCCCGGGACAGGAAGCCTACGAGCAGTACTTC.